This entry lists 29 T cell receptor beta chains sequenced from one sample in a study of control samples from healthy donors and cancer patients. TCRdb keeps only in-frame clones here, not all; method: immunoSEQ multiplex PCR. The sample comprises some 120,000 clones, roughly nine tenths of which are singletons, and roughly 1.9% rests with the top ten. The sample taken for sequencing was blood. The source is a man between 18 and 29 years old in good health.

V usage is TRBV6-5 and J usage is TRBJ1-5, with TRBD1 as a possible D gene (5 bases). Germline CDR1 is MNHEY and CDR2 is SVGAGI. The CDR3 has 14 residues. Trimming took off 6 bases at V and 4 bases at J, with 13 bases between the two ends. CDR3 sequence: CASRQTGRNQPQHF. The CDR3 DNA reads as TGTGCCAGCAGACAAACAGGTCGGAATCAGCCCCAGCATTTT.

The genes are TRBV5-1 and TRBJ2-5; D gene unclear. The ends were cut back, 2 bases at V and 5 bases at J, with 10 bases in the middle. The length of the CDR3 is 13 residues. Per the germline V gene, CDR1 is SGHRS and CDR2 is YFSETQ. CDR3 sequence reads: CASSFRVRETQYF. CDR3 DNA sequence: TGCGCCAGCAGCTTTCGAGTCCGGGAGACCCAGTACTTC.

This rearrangement joins TRBV14 to TRBJ2-7, with a possible D match to TRBD1 (6 bases). Germline V lookup: CDR1 SGHDN, CDR2 FVKESK. The V gene lost 1 base and the J gene lost 6 bases, with 10 bases spanning the gap. CDR3 length equals 13 residues. The CDR3 DNA sequence: TGTGCCAGCAGCCAAGTTTCAGGGGCCGAGCAGTACTTC. Its protein product is CASSQVSGAEQYF.

This chain uses TRBV9 with TRBJ2-2; TRBD1 is a possible D gene (6 bases). Trimming took off 6 bases at V and 0 bases at J, with 15 bases between the two ends. The CDR3 totals 16 residues. Per germline, CDR1 SGDLS and CDR2 YYNGEE. The CDR3 DNA follows: TGTGCCAGCACCGATTCTGACAGGCCGAACACCGGGGAGCTGTTTTTT. Protein product: CASTDSDRPNTGELFF.

The chain recombines TRBV6-5 with TRBJ2-7, with D possibly being TRBD2 (5 bases). The CDR3 has 12 amino acids. Germline CDR1 is MNHEY and CDR2 is SVGAGI. The V end lost 0 bases, the J end lost 7 bases, and 7 bases lay between the germline ends. The CDR3 nucleotides are TGTGCCAGCAGTTACTCGGGCGGGGAGCAGTACTTC. It translates to CASSYSGGEQYF.

The rearrangement uses TRBV6-6 and TRBJ1-6, with TRBD1 identical over 8 bases. Trimming at V came to 6 bases and at J to 14 bases, leaving 12 bases not matched to a gene. Germline V gene data show CDR1 as MNHNY and CDR2 as SVGAGI (reference sequence). The CDR3 has 14 amino acids. CDR3 sequence reads: CASRPGQGEVALHF. The CDR3 nucleotides are TGTGCCAGCAGACCCGGACAGGGAGAAGTGGCCCTCCACTTT.

The chain recombines TRBV21-1 with TRBJ2-5; TRBD1 was called by the table and not checked on the DNA. TRBV21-1 represents a pseudogene. This CDR3 contains 12 residues. CDR3 residues: CASTPGRETQYF. For the CDR3, the DNA is TGTGCCAGCACCCCAGGTCGAGAGACCCAGTACTTC.

The gene calls are TRBV29-1 and TRBJ1-4, with TRBD1 as a possible D gene (6 bases). CDR1 is SQVTM, CDR2 ANQGSEA, per germline. Trimming pared 4 bases from V and 4 bases from J, leaving 16 bases between. The CDR3 is 15 residues long. The CDR3 loop reads CSVGTVGRINEKLFF. Here the CDR3 DNA reads TGCAGCGTTGGGACAGTGGGACGGATTAATGAAAAACTGTTTTTT. The full variable domain, with the rest looked up from reference TRBV29-1 and TRBJ1-4, is SAVISQKPSRDICQRGTSLTIQCQVDSQVTMMFWYRQQPGQSLTLIATANQGSEATYESGFVIDKFPISRPNLTFSTLTVSNMSPEDSSIYLCSVGTVGRINEKLFFGSGTQLSVL.

This clone was seen once. The chain combines TRBV25-1 with TRBJ1-1, with 9 nucleotides matching TRBD1. The V segment lost 8 bases and the J segment 4 bases; nucleotides outside the gene matches: 5. The CDR3 sequence is 13 residues long. Germline-derived CDR1 and CDR2 are MGHDK and SYGVNS. For the CDR3, the DNA is TGTGCCAGCGGATGGGGACAGGGCACTGAAGCTTTCTTT. It codes for CASGWGQGTEAFF.

V and J are TRBV11-2 and TRBJ1-1, with D tentatively TRBD1 (6 bases). CDR1 is SGHAT, CDR2 FQNNGV, per germline. This CDR3 contains 14 residues. The V end lost 3 bases, the J end lost 5 bases, and 13 bases lay between the germline ends. The CDR3 loop is CASSLARGGTEAFF. CDR3 nucleotide sequence: TGTGCCAGCAGCTTGGCCAGGGGAGGAACTGAAGCTTTCTTT. Using reference TRBV11-2 and TRBJ1-1 for the parts outside the CDR3, the full variable domain is EAGVAQSPRYKIIEKRQSVAFWCNPISGHATLYWYQQILGQGPKLLIQFQNNGVVDDSQLPKDRFSAERLKGVDSTLKIQPAKLEDSAVYLCASSLARGGTEAFFGQGTRLTVV.

This rearrangement joins TRBV5-6 to TRBJ2-7, with D possibly matching TRBD1 (5 bases). V was shortened by 2 bases and J by 5 bases, with 8 bases between the two germline ends. There are 12 residues in the CDR3. From germline, CDR1 is SGHDT and CDR2 YYEEEE. The CDR3 nucleotides are TGTGCCAGCAGCTTACCCAGGGACGAGCAGTACTTC. It codes for CASSLPRDEQYF.

The CDR3 spells CASTLTTGVSGANVLTF. CDR3 nucleotide sequence: TGTGCCAGCACCTTGACCACTGGGGTCTCTGGGGCCAACGTCCTGACTTTC. V usage is TRBV7-2 and J usage is TRBJ2-6; D ambiguous. Germline V CDR1 and CDR2: SGHTA, FQGNSA. V was shortened by 7 bases and J by 0 bases, with 16 bases between the two germline ends. CDR3 length: 17 residues. The whole variable domain, remainder taken from reference TRBV7-2 and TRBJ2-6, is GAGVSQSPSNKVTEKGKDVELRCDPISGHTALYWYRQSLGQGLEFLIYFQGNSAPDKSGLPSDRFSAERTGGSVSTLTIQRTQQEDSAVYLCASTLTTGVSGANVLTFGAGSRLTVL.

The chain joins TRBV7-9 to TRBJ2-1, with unresolved D. V was shortened by 5 bases and J by 14 bases, with 16 bases between the two germline ends. Germline CDR1 and CDR2: SEHNR and FQNEAQ (reference sequence). This CDR3 is 12 amino acids long. The CDR3 sequence: CASSALRFNEFF. The CDR3 DNA is TGTGCCAGCAGCGCCTTAAGGTTTAACGAGTTCTTC.

The chain has TRBV19 and TRBJ2-2; D unclear. The CDR3 runs 16 residues. V was trimmed by 1 base and J by 2 bases, leaving 11 bases between them. Germline V gives CDR1 LNHDA, CDR2 SQIVND (reference sequence). The DNA of the CDR3 is TGTGCCAGTAGTATAGGAGCAGGAATTAACACCGGGGAGCTGTTTTTT. Encoded protein: CASSIGAGINTGELFF.

A remark on this clone: The sample carries other DNA sequences with the same CDR3. The rearrangement links TRBV24-1 to TRBJ2-3; D gene uncertain. CDR3 length: 13 residues. Per the germline V gene, CDR1 is KGHDR and CDR2 is SFDVKD. The V end was cut by 0 bases, the J end by 2 bases, with 2 bases between. CDR3 loop: CATSDLDTDTQYF. CDR3 in DNA: TGTGCCACCAGTGATTTGGACACAGATACGCAGTATTTT.

V gene TRBV19 combines with J gene TRBJ2-5, with D maybe TRBD2 (7 bases). The germline gives CDR1 LNHDA, CDR2 SQIVND (reference sequence). V was cut by 5 bases and J by 5 bases, with 21 bases left in between. This CDR3 region has 16 residues. DNA for the CDR3: TGTGCCAGTAGTCCCTTCGCGGGGGTAGGGGGGGAGACCCAGTACTTC. As protein: CASSPFAGVGGETQYF.

The CDR3 sequence: CASSPRRRIFRNTEAFF. As DNA, the CDR3 is TGTGCCAGCAGCCCCCGGAGGCGGATCTTCCGGAACACTGAAGCTTTCTTT. This sequence joins TRBV7-3 and TRBJ1-1, with unresolved D. Germline CDR1 SGHTA, CDR2 FQGTGA. The CDR3 is made up of 17 amino acids. V was trimmed by 5 bases and J by 1 base, leaving 20 bases between them.

V is TRBV19 and J is TRBJ2-7; tentative D call: TRBD1 (6 bases). This CDR3 spans 19 amino acids. The V gene lost 3 bases and the J gene lost 2 bases, with 26 bases spanning the gap. Germline values: CDR1 LNHDA, CDR2 SQIVND (reference sequence). In DNA, the CDR3 is TGTGCCAGTAGTATGTCGGCCGGGTTTACGACAGGATATACCTACGAGCAGTACTTC. This translates into CASSMSAGFTTGYTYEQYF.

The chain joins TRBV6-2 or TRBV6-3 to TRBJ2-7; D call uncertain. The length of the CDR3 is 14 residues. Looked up from germline, CDR1 is MNHEY and CDR2 is SVGEGT. Trimming took off 3 bases at V and 5 bases at J, with 14 bases between the two ends. The CDR3 bases are TGTGCCAGCAGTTATATGGGCCCAAGAGACGAGCAGTACTTC. As protein: CASSYMGPRDEQYF.

V gene TRBV11-3 combines with J gene TRBJ2-7; weak D call: TRBD2 (5 bases). Germline-derived CDR1 and CDR2 are SGHNT and YENEEA. Trimming stripped 5 bases from V and 0 bases from J, with 8 bases between. The CDR3 has 13 residues. The CDR3 coding sequence is TGTGCCAGCAGCAGGACTGGCTCCTACGAGCAGTACTTC. It yields the protein CASSRTGSYEQYF.

The V gene is TRBV18, the J gene TRBJ2-7; 7 bases align to TRBD1. CDR3 length: 14 residues. The ends lost 3 bases at V and 0 bases at J; junction bases unmatched: 2. CDR1 and CDR2 (germline): KGHSH, LQKENI. The CDR3 sequence: CASSPDRSSYEQYF. Here the CDR3 DNA reads TGTGCCAGCTCACCGGACAGGAGCTCCTACGAGCAGTACTTC.

The chain joins TRBV10-2 to TRBJ2-5; D is perhaps TRBD1 (6 bases). Trimming left V 6 bases short and J 5 bases short, with 16 bases between. Germline V lookup: CDR1 WSHSY, CDR2 SAAADI. The CDR3 is made up of 14 amino acids. The CDR3 DNA reads TGCGCCAGCAGGAAGGACAGCCCAAGGGAGACCCAGTACTTC. Protein: CASRKDSPRETQYF.

V usage is TRBV6-5 and J usage is TRBJ2-5; D tentatively fits TRBD1 or TRBD2 (5 bases each). The CDR3 extends over 14 amino acids. V was pared by 6 bases and J by 2 bases, with 13 bases between. The V gene's germline CDR1 is MNHEY and CDR2 SVGAGI. The DNA of the CDR3 is TGTGCCAGCAGCCGACAGAGAGGGCAAGAGACCCAGTACTTC. It translates to CASSRQRGQETQYF.

A single count supports this clone. The chain recombines TRBV7-9 with TRBJ2-1; D gene ambiguous. The CDR3 has 14 residues. The germline V and J ends were trimmed by 5 bases and 5 bases, with 13 bases remaining between them. Germline CDR1 SEHNR, CDR2 FQNEAQ (reference sequence). As DNA, the CDR3 is TGTGCCAGCAGCCCCCCTCGGACCCACAATGAGCAGTTCTTC. This translates into CASSPPRTHNEQFF.

The chain combines TRBV6-6 with TRBJ2-5; possibly TRBD1 for D (6 bases). This CDR3 is 15 amino acids long. V lost 3 bases, J lost 5 bases, and 16 bases lay in between. Germline V gene lookup returns CDR1 MNHNY and CDR2 SVGAGI (reference sequence). The CDR3 DNA reads TGTGCCAGCAGTTATGCCTCTGGACAGTTGGAGACCCAGTACTTC. This sequence encodes CASSYASGQLETQYF.

This sequence joins TRBV19 and TRBJ1-2; D remains ambiguous. Germline V gene sequence: CDR1 LNHDA, CDR2 SQIVND (reference sequence). Trimming stripped 1 base from V and 1 base from J, with 4 bases between. This CDR3 comprises 13 residues. The chain's CDR3 is CASSIADNYGYTF. CDR3 nucleotides: TGTGCCAGTAGTATAGCCGATAACTATGGCTACACCTTC.

The DNA of the CDR3 is TGTGCCACCAGTGATAACCGGGTATACTACAATGAGCAGTTCTTC. The encoded protein is CATSDNRVYYNEQFF. The rearrangement uses TRBV24-1 and TRBJ2-1; the D is unclear. CDR1 and CDR2 from the germline V gene are KGHDR and SFDVKD. The CDR3 has 15 amino acids. The V end lost 3 bases, the J end lost 3 bases, and 11 bases lay between the germline ends.

The chain has TRBV5-6 and TRBJ1-6; unclear D gene. Germline V CDR1 and CDR2: SGHDT, YYEEEE. The V gene lost 3 bases and the J gene lost 9 bases, with 7 bases spanning the gap. This CDR3 spans 12 amino acids. The CDR3 here is CASSSVTSPLHF. CDR3 DNA sequence: TGTGCCAGCAGCTCGGTTACTTCACCCCTCCACTTT.

This clone was observed a few times. The gene calls are TRBV20-1 and TRBJ1-5; no firm D call. The CDR3 length is 9 residues. Germline CDR1 reads DFQATT; CDR2 reads SNEGSKA (reference sequence). CDR3 region: CSANQPQHF. In nucleotides, the CDR3 is TGCAGCGCCAATCAGCCCCAGCATTTT.